This is a list of T cell receptor beta chains from one sample in a study of blood T cells in healthy people across ages. TCRdb recomputed calls from the 5' RACE reads with MiXCR, one row per CDR3 protein. The top ten hold roughly 8% of the sample, which has 1.5 million to 2 million distinct CDR3 sequences, 28% seen once. Material for sequencing was blood. Receptors were obtained from a woman in her twenties or thirties in good health. Each CDR3 is given with its conserved first and last residue. The order of the fields is D gene, clone size, V gene, J gene, CDR3 DNA, CDR3 protein. D genes are given only for firm matches. Clone size is shown for a subset of rows, as once, few, many or a class of expanded clone.

-	many	TRBV20-1	TRBJ2-5	TGCAGTGCTAGTGTTGGAACACGTTTGGGGACCCAGTACTTC	CSASVGTRLGTQYF
TRBD1	-	TRBV18	TRBJ2-7	TGTGCCAGCTCAAGTCTGGGACAGTGGTACGAGCAGTACTTC	CASSSLGQWYEQYF
-	-	TRBV4-3	TRBJ2-7	TGCGCCGGCAGCCCTGTGGGGGAACTCTACGAGCAGTACTTC	CAGSPVGELYEQYF
-	few	TRBV4-1	TRBJ2-7	TGCGCCAGCAGCCAGGACACTTACAGGGTTCAACCCTACGAGCAGTACTTC	CASSQDTYRVQPYEQYF
TRBD2	many	TRBV12-3/TRBV12-4	TRBJ2-1	TGTGCCAGCAGTTTTTTTACTAGCGGGGGAAATGAGCAGTTCTTC	CASSFFTSGGNEQFF
TRBD1	-	TRBV7-9	TRBJ1-2	TGTGCCAGCAGCGTCTGGACAGGCCCTCGGGGCTACACCTTC	CASSVWTGPRGYTF
TRBD1	-	TRBV3-1	TRBJ2-7	TGTTCCAGCAGCCATGACAGGGGGCCTCCCTACGAGCAGTACTTC	CSSSHDRGPPYEQYF
-	few	TRBV5-1	TRBJ2-1	TGCGCCAGCAGCCTGGTTGTTGGCAATTATGAGCAGTTCTTC	CASSLVVGNYEQFF
-	-	TRBV4-1	TRBJ1-2	TGCGCCAGCAGCCCCTACTCGACAGCTAACTATGGCTACACCTTC	CASSPYSTANYGYTF
-	-	TRBV3-1	TRBJ2-2	TGTGCCAGCAAGGCGTACACCGGGGAGCTGTTTTTT	CASKAYTGELFF
TRBD1	many	TRBV6-2/TRBV6-3	TRBJ2-6	TGTGCCAGCAGTCCACAGGGGAGAGGGGCCAACGTCCTGACTTTC	CASSPQGRGANVLTF
-	-	TRBV18	TRBJ2-5	TGTGCCAGCTCTCCCCGGGACAAAAAAGAGACCCAGTACTTC	CASSPRDKKETQYF
-	many	TRBV6-2/TRBV6-3	TRBJ2-7	TGTGCCAGCAGTTGGACGGGGACTGAAGGCGAGCAGTACTTC	CASSWTGTEGEQYF
-	-	TRBV29-1	TRBJ1-5	TGCAGCGCGGGGCACAATCAGCCCCAGCATTTT	CSAGHNQPQHF
-	few	TRBV28	TRBJ1-5	TGTGCCAGCAGTCCCGTCCAGGGGAATAGCAATCAGCCCCAGCATTTT	CASSPVQGNSNQPQHF
TRBD2	few	TRBV20-1	TRBJ2-1	TGCAGTGCTAGCCTTAGCGGGGGCCCCTACAATGAGCAGTTCTTC	CSASLSGGPYNEQFF
-	few	TRBV20-1	TRBJ1-5	TGCAGTGCTAGAGTGGTTGGGGCGGTCAATCAGCCCCAGCATTTT	CSARVVGAVNQPQHF
-	-	TRBV29-1	TRBJ1-5	TGCAGCGTTGGGTATCGAGCCACGAATCATCAGCCCCAGCATTTT	CSVGYRATNHQPQHF
-	-	TRBV2	TRBJ2-1	TGTGCCAGCAGTGGACAGATGGTGCTGGGGAATGAGCAGTTCTTC	CASSGQMVLGNEQFF
TRBD2	many	TRBV12-5	TRBJ2-5	TGTGCTAGTGGTCTAGGACTAGCGGGGGTAGGAGAGACCCAGTACTTC	CASGLGLAGVGETQYF
TRBD1	few	TRBV24-1	TRBJ2-1	TGTGCCACCAGCGACGACAGGGTCACTACCTACAATGAGCAGTTCTTC	CATSDDRVTTYNEQFF
-	-	TRBV28	TRBJ1-1	TGTGCCAGCAGTTTCGGCAGGGGCGGGAGTGAAGCTTTCTTT	CASSFGRGGSEAFF
-	-	TRBV2	TRBJ2-5	TGTGCCAGCAGGGGAATAGAGACCCAGTACTTC	CASRGIETQYF
TRBD2	-	TRBV4-1	TRBJ2-1	TGCGCCAGCAGCCAAGGCGAGCAGCGGGGTATATACAATGAGCAGTTCTTC	CASSQGEQRGIYNEQFF
TRBD2	few	TRBV15	TRBJ2-5	TGTGCCACCAGCAGAGATGATCTAGCGGGGGAAGAGACCCAGTACTTC	CATSRDDLAGEETQYF
-	-	TRBV7-9	TRBJ1-1	TGTGCCAGCAGCCGCATGGCGAGGGAGTACACTGAAGCTTTCTTT	CASSRMAREYTEAFF
-	-	TRBV12-3/TRBV12-4	TRBJ2-7	TGTGCCAGCAGTTTCAGCTCAGGGGCTCGCGAGCAGGACTTC	CASSFSSGAREQDF
-	many	TRBV4-1	TRBJ2-7	TGCGCCAGCAGCCAAGGTCTACAGGGTGTACACGAGCAGTACTTC	CASSQGLQGVHEQYF
-	-	TRBV10-3	TRBJ2-3	TGTGCCATCAGTGAGAACCTCCCCACAGATACGCAGTATTTT	CAISENLPTDTQYF
-	-	TRBV6-5	TRBJ1-1	TGTGCCAGCAGTTACAGGCTAAAACGGGACACTGAAGCTTTCTTT	CASSYRLKRDTEAFF
-	few	TRBV18	TRBJ2-7	TGTGCCAGCTCGCCAACCCCTGGGAACTCCTACGAGCAGTACTTC	CASSPTPGNSYEQYF
TRBD2	-	TRBV20-1	TRBJ2-7	TGCAGTGCTAGACCTAGCGGGAGATACTACAATGAGCAGTACTTC	CSARPSGRYYNEQYF
-	few	TRBV29-1	TRBJ2-7	TGCAGCGTCCTCTCCAGGACCTACGAGCAGTACTTC	CSVLSRTYEQYF
-	-	TRBV12-3/TRBV12-4	TRBJ1-1	TGTGCCAGCAGTTACACCCCCGGGACTACCAACACTGATGCTTTCTTT	CASSYTPGTTNTDAFF
TRBD1	-	TRBV6-2/TRBV6-3	TRBJ1-5	TGTGCCAGCAGTTCCGGACAGGGAAGAAGTCAGCCCCAGCATTTT	CASSSGQGRSQPQHF
-	-	TRBV7-2	TRBJ2-3	TGTGCCAGCAATAAGGGCACAGATACGCAGTATTTT	CASNKGTDTQYF
TRBD2	-	TRBV19	TRBJ2-1	TGTACCAGTAGCCTGGGGGTTTTGAGCGGGAGGGCCAATGAGCAGTTCTTC	CTSSLGVLSGRANEQFF
-	many	TRBV3-1	TRBJ2-5	TGTGCCAGCAGTCAATTAGAGACCCAGTACTTC	CASSQLETQYF
-	-	TRBV6-5	TRBJ1-6	TGTGCCAGCAGTTACTCGGGCGGGAAAAGCTCCTATAATTCACCCCTCCACTTT	CASSYSGGKSSYNSPLHF
-	-	TRBV7-2	TRBJ2-1	TGTGCCAGCAGCTCAGGGGGGGTAGCGGGAACCTACAATGAGCAGTTCTTC	CASSSGGVAGTYNEQFF
TRBD2	-	TRBV14	TRBJ2-1	TGTGCCAGCAGCCAACAGACTAGCGGGAGTAGGTTTGAGCAGTTCTTC	CASSQQTSGSRFEQFF
-	-	TRBV2	TRBJ1-4	TGTGCCAGCACAAGACCACAGGGACCTAATGAAAAACTGTTTTTT	CASTRPQGPNEKLFF
-	many	TRBV11-1	TRBJ2-1	TGTGCCAGCAGCCCCTCCAAGGGCTACAATGAGCAGTTCTTC	CASSPSKGYNEQFF
TRBD2	many	TRBV7-2	TRBJ2-7	TGTGCCAGCAGCTTGTCGGGACTAGCCAGCTCCTACGAGCAGTACTTC	CASSLSGLASSYEQYF
TRBD1	few	TRBV10-3	TRBJ2-7	TGTGCCATCAGTCCCCAAGGGGGACAGGGGGGGTACGAGCAGTACTTC	CAISPQGGQGGYEQYF
-	few	TRBV6-5	TRBJ1-2	TGTGCCAGCAGGACGGAGGGATACTATGGCTACACCTTC	CASRTEGYYGYTF
-	few	TRBV7-6	TRBJ2-3	TGTGCCAGCAGCTTATCTCTAGGTAGCACAGATACGCAGTATTTT	CASSLSLGSTDTQYF
-	-	TRBV12-3/TRBV12-4	TRBJ2-5	TGTGCCAGCAGCTTAACAGGACAGCAGAAAGAGACCCAGTACTTC	CASSLTGQQKETQYF
-	-	TRBV3-1	TRBJ2-3	TGTGCCAGCAGCCCCCCGACAGGGAGGACAGATACGCAGTATTTT	CASSPPTGRTDTQYF